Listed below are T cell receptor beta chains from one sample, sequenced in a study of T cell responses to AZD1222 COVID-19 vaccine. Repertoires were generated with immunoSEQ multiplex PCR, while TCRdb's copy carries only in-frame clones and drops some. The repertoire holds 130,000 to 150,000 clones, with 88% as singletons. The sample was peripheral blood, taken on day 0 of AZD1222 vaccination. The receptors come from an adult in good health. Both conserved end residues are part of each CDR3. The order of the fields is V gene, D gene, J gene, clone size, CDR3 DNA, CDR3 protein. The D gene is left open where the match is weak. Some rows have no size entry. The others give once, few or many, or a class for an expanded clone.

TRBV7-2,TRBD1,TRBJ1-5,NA,TGTGCCAGCAGCTTAGTAGGGACAGGGAGCAATCAGCCCCAGCATTTT,CASSLVGTGSNQPQHF
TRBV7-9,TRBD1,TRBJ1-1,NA,TGTGCCAGCAGCTTAAAGGCAGGGGGCACTGAAGCTTTCTTT,CASSLKAGGTEAFF
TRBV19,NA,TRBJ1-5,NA,TGTGCCAGTAAGACGGGACACTTTAGCAATCAGCCCCAGCATTTT,CASKTGHFSNQPQHF
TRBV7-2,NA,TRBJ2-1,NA,TGTGCCAGCAGCGTCGGGACACTCAATGAGCAGTTCTTC,CASSVGTLNEQFF
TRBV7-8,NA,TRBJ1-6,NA,TGTGCCAGCAGCTTAGGGGCGGGGTTGGGCAGTCGGAACCCCTATTCACCCCTCCACTTT,CASSLGAGLGSRNPYSPLHF
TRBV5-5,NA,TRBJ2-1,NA,TGTGCCAGCAGCTTGACTTTGGACTACTTCAATGAGCAGTTCTTC,CASSLTLDYFNEQFF
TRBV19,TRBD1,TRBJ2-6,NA,TGTGCCAGTAGTATATTGGGACAGCACTCTGGGGCCAACGTCCTGACTTTC,CASSILGQHSGANVLTF
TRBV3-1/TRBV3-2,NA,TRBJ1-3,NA,TGTGCCAGCAGCCAAGTCGCCCTCTCTGGAAACACCATATATTTT,CASSQVALSGNTIYF
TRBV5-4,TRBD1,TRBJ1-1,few,TGTGCCAGCAGCAGGGGACAGGGGGTGAACACTGAAGCTTTCTTT,CASSRGQGVNTEAFF
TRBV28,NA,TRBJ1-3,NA,TGTGCCAGCATCGCAGGGAATCGGGGAAACACCATATATTTT,CASIAGNRGNTIYF
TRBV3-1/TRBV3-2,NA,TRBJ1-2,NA,TGTGCCAGCAGCCAAGTAGGGACCCGCTATGGCTACACCTTC,CASSQVGTRYGYTF
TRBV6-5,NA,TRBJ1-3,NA,TGTGCCAGCAGTTACGACGGATCTGGAAACACCATATATTTT,CASSYDGSGNTIYF
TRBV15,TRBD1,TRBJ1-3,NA,TGTGCCACCAGCAGAGCAATGGTTGACTGGGACAGCTCTGGAAACACCATATATTTT,CATSRAMVDWDSSGNTIYF
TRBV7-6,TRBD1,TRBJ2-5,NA,TGTGCCAGCAGCGGGGGACAGGGTTTTCGAGAGACCCAGTACTTC,CASSGGQGFRETQYF
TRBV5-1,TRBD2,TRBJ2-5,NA,TGCGCCAGCAGGATGGTGACTAGCGAGAAAGAGACCCAGTACTTC,CASRMVTSEKETQYF
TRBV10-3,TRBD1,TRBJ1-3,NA,TGTGCCATCAGTGAACTTACAGGGGTCGGAAACACCATATATTTT,CAISELTGVGNTIYF
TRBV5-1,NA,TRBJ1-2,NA,TGCGCCAGCAGCTTGGATGGGGCTAACTATGGCTACACCTTC,CASSLDGANYGYTF
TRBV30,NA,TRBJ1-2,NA,TGTGCCTGGAGCCCGGGATATGGCTACACCTTC,CAWSPGYGYTF
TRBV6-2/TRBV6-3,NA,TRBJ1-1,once,TGTGCCAGCAGTTATACTGTCGGCATGGGCACTGAAGCTTTCTTT,CASSYTVGMGTEAFF
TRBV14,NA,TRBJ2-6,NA,TGTGCCAGCAGCCAAGAGGAGTGGGGGGCTGGGGCCAACGTCCTGACTTTC,CASSQEEWGAGANVLTF
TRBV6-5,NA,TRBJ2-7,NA,TGTGCCAGCAGTTACTCGGCCAGGGGCACATCCTACGAGCAGTACTTC,CASSYSARGTSYEQYF
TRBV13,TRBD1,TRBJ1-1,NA,TGTGCCAGCAGCCCAAAATGGACAGGTCTGAACACTGAAGCTTTCTTT,CASSPKWTGLNTEAFF
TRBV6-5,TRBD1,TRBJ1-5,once,TGTGCCAGCAGGGGACAGGGGGGGCAGCCCCAGCATTTT,CASRGQGGQPQHF
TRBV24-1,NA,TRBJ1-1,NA,TGTGCCACCAGTGCATCGCTGAACACTGAAGCTTTCTTT,CATSASLNTEAFF
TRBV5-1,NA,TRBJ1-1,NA,TGCGCCAGCAGCTCCCAGACATATTCCCCTGAAGCTTTCTTT,CASSSQTYSPEAFF
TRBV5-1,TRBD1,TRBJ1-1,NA,TGCGCCAGCAGCCGGACAGGGAATACTGAAGCTTTCTTT,CASSRTGNTEAFF
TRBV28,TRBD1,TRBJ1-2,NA,TGTGCCAGCAGCTTACCGGACAGGGTCGGTGGCTACACCTTC,CASSLPDRVGGYTF
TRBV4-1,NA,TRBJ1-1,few,TGCGCCAGCAGTGGCGTTGGGTTTTTGGTGAACACTGAAGCTTTCTTT,CASSGVGFLVNTEAFF
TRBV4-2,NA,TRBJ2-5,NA,TGTGCCAGCAGCCAAGACAGGCGAGAAGAGACCCAGTACTTC,CASSQDRREETQYF
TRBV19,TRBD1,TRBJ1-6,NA,TGTGCCAGTAGTATGACAGGGGGAAGGGCTAATTCACCCCTCCACTTT,CASSMTGGRANSPLHF
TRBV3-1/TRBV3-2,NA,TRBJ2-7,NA,TGTGCCAGCAGCCAAGGGGGCTCGGTCATCTACGAGCAGTACTTC,CASSQGGSVIYEQYF
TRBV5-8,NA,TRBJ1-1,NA,TGTGCCAGCAGCTTGATTCACCAAAACACTGAAGCTTTCTTT,CASSLIHQNTEAFF
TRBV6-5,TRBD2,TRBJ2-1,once,TGTGCCAGCAGTTTAACTAGCGGGGGGCGGTCCCTGAAGCAGTTCTTC,CASSLTSGGRSLKQFF
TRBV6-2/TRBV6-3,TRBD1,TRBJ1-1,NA,TGTGCCAGCAGTTTCACCTACGGACAGGTTGAAGCTTTCTTT,CASSFTYGQVEAFF
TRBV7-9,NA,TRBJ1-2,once,TGTGCCAGCAGCCTTGGGGGGTCCGACTATGGCTACACCTTC,CASSLGGSDYGYTF
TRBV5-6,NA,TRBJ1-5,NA,TGTGCCAGCAGCTTGTGGGGGGCATGGAGCAATCAGCCCCAGCATTTT,CASSLWGAWSNQPQHF
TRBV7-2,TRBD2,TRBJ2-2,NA,TGTGCCAGCAGACCCCGGGGGGGGAACACCGGGGAGCTGTTTTTT,CASRPRGGNTGELFF
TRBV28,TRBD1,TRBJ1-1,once,TGTGCCAGCAGCCTGACAGGGGTCTCTGAAGCTTTCTTT,CASSLTGVSEAFF
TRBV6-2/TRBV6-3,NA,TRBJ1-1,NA,TGTGCCAGCAGTCGCCCGGGACAGAACACTGAAGCTTTCTTT,CASSRPGQNTEAFF
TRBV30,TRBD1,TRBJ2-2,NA,TGTGCCTGGAAACCCGGGACAGGGGGCTTTAGCGGGGAGCTGTTTTTT,CAWKPGTGGFSGELFF
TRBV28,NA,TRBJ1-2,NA,TGTGCCAGCAGTCGGACAGTGATCAGGGGCTACACCTTC,CASSRTVIRGYTF
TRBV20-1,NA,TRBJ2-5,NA,TGCAGTGCTAGTCCCAGGCAAGAGACCCAGTACTTC,CSASPRQETQYF
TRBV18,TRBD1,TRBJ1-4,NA,TGTGCCAGCTCACGTACTGGACAGGGGTTTGAAAAACTGTTTTTT,CASSRTGQGFEKLFF
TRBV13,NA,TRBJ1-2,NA,TGTGCCAGCAGACCCCTTGGGGCAAACTATGGCTACACCTTC,CASRPLGANYGYTF
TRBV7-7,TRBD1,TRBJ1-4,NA,TGTGCTAGCAGGGGACAGGGTGAAGAAAAACTGTTTTTT,CASRGQGEEKLFF
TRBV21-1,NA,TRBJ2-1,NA,TGTGCCAGCAGCCTGGGACACCTCTACGGCGATGAGCAGTTCTTC,CASSLGHLYGDEQFF
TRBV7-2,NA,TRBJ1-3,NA,TGTGCCAGCAGCTTAGCGGGGACAAACTCTGGAAACACCATATATTTT,CASSLAGTNSGNTIYF
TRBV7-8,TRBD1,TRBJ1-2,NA,TGTGCCAGCAGCCCGCCCGGGACAGGGGGCTTTGATGTCTATGGCTACACCTTC,CASSPPGTGGFDVYGYTF
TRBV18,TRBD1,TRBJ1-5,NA,TGTGCCAGCTCACCTGGGACAGTCTATCAGCCCCAGCATTTT,CASSPGTVYQPQHF
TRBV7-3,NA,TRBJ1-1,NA,TGTGCCAGCAGCTCACAGGGGAACACTGAAGCTTTCTTT,CASSSQGNTEAFF
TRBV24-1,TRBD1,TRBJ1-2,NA,TGTGCCACCAATATTACAGGGGGCGCTGGGGGCTACACCTTC,CATNITGGAGGYTF
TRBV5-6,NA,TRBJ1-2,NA,TGTGCCAGCAGCTTGGCGGGATTTTACTATGGCTACACCTTC,CASSLAGFYYGYTF
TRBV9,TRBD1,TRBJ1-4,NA,TGTGCCAGCAGCGCCACCGGGACAGGGCTTAATGAAAAACTGTTTTTT,CASSATGTGLNEKLFF
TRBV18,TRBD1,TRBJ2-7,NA,TGTGCCAGCTCACCCATAGCCGGGACAGGGGGTGCCGTCAACTACGAGCAGTACTTC,CASSPIAGTGGAVNYEQYF
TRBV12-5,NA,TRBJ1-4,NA,TGTGCTAGTGGAGCCAGGGACGGTTCGAATGAAAAACTGTTTTTT,CASGARDGSNEKLFF